The clone carrying this TCR beta chain showed up many times. Its antigen remains unknown. The CDR3 sequence is 15 residues long. Trimming removed 1 base from V and 4 bases from J, with 14 bases in between. RNA transcripts were the template for amplifying TCR beta CDR3 regions. Primed by the HTBI set, a first-round RT-PCR was run on the TCR CDR3. TCRdb recomputed calls from the multiplex PCR reads with MiXCR, one row per CDR3 protein. The table shows about 24,000 distinct CDR3 sequences, with under 55% occurring only once. The sample belongs to a study of T cells in Graves' hyperthyroidism and ophthalmopathy. Study conclusions and caveats: Ophthalmopathy got predicted by the model a median around 6.6 months before its onset.

About 10 ml of fresh peripheral blood supplied the PBMCs. The rearrangement links TRBV12-3 or TRBV12-4 to TRBJ2-7, with D possibly matching TRBD2 (7 bases). Specimen: blood. The clonotype originates from a woman between 40 and 55 years old with Graves' hyperthyroidism that later progressed to Graves' ophthalmopathy. The CDR3 DNA sequence: TGTGCCAGCAGTTTAGGGGACTACCAGGGGTACGAGCAGTACTTC. Amino acids: CASSLGDYQGYEQYF.